Described below is a single T cell receptor (beta chain) sequence and its context. What it binds is unknown. The PCR was carried out with 60 Vbeta primers and 13 Jbeta primers. The protocol was immunoSEQ multiplex PCR, while the TCRdb copy is restricted to in-frame clones and leaves out a portion. This repertoire shows over 200,000 clones, 85% found once; its top ten account for 1.3%. This sample is part of a study of cytomegalovirus exposure and HLA in healthy donors. Whole-study context: Among the roughly 400 genotyped donors, just over 80% were placed in the Caucasian-associated ancestry cluster.

Study-level points and caveats: Reports state that TCR beta sequences accurately predicted most subjects' HLA-A and HLA-B alleles. Most TCR sequences were seen very rarely across donors, but some public TCRs occurred in many.

Trimming took 6 bases from V and 2 from J; bases not matched to a gene: 5. The CDR3 is 15 residues long. Germline V gene lookup returns CDR1 SNHLY and CDR2 FYNNEI. The clonotype comes from a human donor in good health. Source material: PBMCs. V gene TRBV2 combines with J gene TRBJ2-1, with TRBD2 matching 9 bases. CDR3 DNA: TGTGCCAGCAGGGGTTTAGCGGGAGCCTACAATGAGCAGTTCTTC. This codes for CASRGLAGAYNEQFF.